A selection of T cell receptor beta chains follows, all from one sample in a study of T cell responses to AZD1222 COVID-19 vaccine. Measured with immunoSEQ multiplex PCR; TCRdb has only the in-frame clones, and not every one. The data contain 85,000 to 130,000 clones, around nine tenths of them singletons. The sequences come from peripheral blood, collected 28 days after the second dose of the MenACWY control vaccine. The source of these receptors is an adult who received the MenACWY meningococcal vaccine as a control. Both conserved end residues are part of each CDR3. The D gene is left open where the match is weak. Clone size is not always given. Where it is, it says once, few, many or a class for expanded clones.

TRBJ1-2 . TRBV19 . TGTGCCAGTAGTATACCCTTCGGGGCGTATAACTATGGCTACACCTTC CASSIPFGAYNYGYTF
TRBJ2-7 TRBD1 TRBV10-3 . TGTGCCATCAGTGCTGCCGGGACAGGTTCCTACGAGCAGTACTTC CAISAAGTGSYEQYF
TRBJ2-5 . TRBV18 . TGTGCCAGCTCACTCTCCCGCCAAGAGACCCAGTACTTC CASSLSRQETQYF
TRBJ2-2 TRBD2 TRBV19 . TGTGCCAGTAGTATACATCAAGCGGGGGGGCGCACCGGGGAGCTGTTTTTT CASSIHQAGGRTGELFF
TRBJ2-2 . TRBV18 . TGTGCCAGCTCACCACGTTCGGAGGGGGCCCTCACCGGGGAGCTGTTTTTT CASSPRSEGALTGELFF
TRBJ2-3 . TRBV6-2/TRBV6-3 . TGTGCCAGCAGTTACTCACTTCTGTCGGATACGCAGTATTTT CASSYSLLSDTQYF
TRBJ1-1 TRBD1 TRBV19 . TGTGCCAGTATCAAGACAGGGGGCGTTTATCATCCCCCTGAAGCTTTCTTT CASIKTGGVYHPPEAFF
TRBJ2-2 . TRBV5-6 . TGTGCCAGCAGCTTGTATAGGAACAGGGGGGAGCTGTTTTTT CASSLYRNRGELFF
TRBJ1-2 . TRBV7-9 . TGTGCCAGCAGCCAGACAGGTCGAGGCTACACCTTC CASSQTGRGYTF
TRBJ1-1 TRBD1 TRBV6-5 . TGTGCCATTTCGGACAGGGGGAAGGTCACTGAAGCTTTCTTT CAISDRGKVTEAFF
TRBJ1-5 . TRBV29-1 . TGCAGCGTTGGATTCGGGGGGCAAGGCAATCAGCCCCAGCATTTT CSVGFGGQGNQPQHF
TRBJ2-7 . TRBV19 . TGTGCCAGTAGTTTAGCAGGATACTCCGGGGTGAACTCCTACGAGCAGTACTTC CASSLAGYSGVNSYEQYF
TRBJ2-7 . TRBV7-9 once TGTGCCAGCAGCTTTGGAGCATACGAGCAGTACTTC CASSFGAYEQYF
TRBJ2-7 . TRBV7-8 . TGTGCCAGCAGCTTTGGGACAACCTCCTACGAGCAGTACTTC CASSFGTTSYEQYF
TRBJ1-1 . TRBV7-8 . TGTGCCAGCAGGAGCACGACCAGGGGCGGGGTGGCTTTCTTT CASRSTTRGGVAFF
TRBJ1-1 . TRBV14 . TGTGCCAGCAGCCGACGTATGAACACTGAAGCTTTCTTT CASSRRMNTEAFF
TRBJ2-2 TRBD2 TRBV28 . TGTGCCAGCAGTTTATCCCCGTGGGGGAGGGGCCGCACCGGGGAGCTGTTTTTT CASSLSPWGRGRTGELFF
TRBJ2-7 . TRBV10-3 . TGTGCCATCAGTGAGTCTAATAGACACTACGAGCAGTACTTC CAISESNRHYEQYF
TRBJ2-5 TRBD1 TRBV7-2 . TGTGCCATAACTGAGGGGGCGATGGAGACCCAGTACTTC CAITEGAMETQYF
TRBJ2-5 . TRBV27 . TGTGCCAGCAGTTTACAGGGAACCCAAGAGACCCAGTACTTC CASSLQGTQETQYF
TRBJ1-2 . TRBV6-5 . TGTGCCAGCAGTTATTCCACTAACTATGGCTACACCTTC CASSYSTNYGYTF
TRBJ2-5 TRBD1 TRBV12-5 once TGTGCTAGTGGTCGAGGACAGGGGAAAGAGACCCAGTACTTC CASGRGQGKETQYF
TRBJ1-3 . TRBV9 once TGTGCCAGCAGCGTAGGTGGCGGGGGGGACACCATATATTTT CASSVGGGGDTIYF
TRBJ1-3 . TRBV28 . TGTGCCAGCAGTAGGCAGTTGCTTTCTGGAAACACCATATATTTT CASSRQLLSGNTIYF
TRBJ1-2 . TRBV20-1 . TGCAGTGCTCATGACGACTATGGCTACACCTTC CSAHDDYGYTF
TRBJ1-6 TRBD1 TRBV9 . TGTGCCAGCAGCGTCCGTTTGACAGGGGGCAATAATAATTCACCCCTCCACTTT CASSVRLTGGNNNSPLHF
TRBJ2-3 . TRBV7-2 . TGTGCCAGCAGCACTGGACAGACTTTTAACACAGATACGCAGTATTTT CASSTGQTFNTDTQYF
TRBJ2-5 TRBD2 TRBV7-3 . TGTGCCAGCAGCGCTAGCGGGGGGGCCGAAGAGACCCAGTACTTC CASSASGGAEETQYF
TRBJ2-1 TRBD1 TRBV4-2 . TGTGCCAGCAGCCCTAGGTCAGGGGGCCCTAACAATGAGCAGTTCTTC CASSPRSGGPNNEQFF
TRBJ1-4 . TRBV5-1 few TGCGCCAGCAGCCCGGACAGTACTAATGAAAAACTGTTTTTT CASSPDSTNEKLFF
TRBJ1-3 . TRBV12-3/TRBV12-4 . TGTGCCAGCAGTTTACAGGCTGGAAACACCATATATTTT CASSLQAGNTIYF
TRBJ1-4 TRBD1 TRBV3-1/TRBV3-2 . TGTGCCAGCAGCCACCTCTGGACAGGGTGCAATGAAAAACTGTTTTTT CASSHLWTGCNEKLFF
TRBJ1-1 . TRBV3-1/TRBV3-2 . TGTGCCAGCAGCCAAGGTCCTGCAGGGGAGGGTCGGGCTTTCTTT CASSQGPAGEGRAFF
TRBJ2-1 TRBD2 TRBV4-2 . TGTGCCAGCAGCCGAACCCCGGGACTAGCGGGGGGGTTGGGCTCCTACAATGAGCAGTTCTTC CASSRTPGLAGGLGSYNEQFF
TRBJ1-1 . TRBV6-1 . TGTGCCAGCACCAAGGGGCGGAACACTGAAGCTTTCTTT CASTKGRNTEAFF
TRBJ1-2 . TRBV6-5 . TGTGCCAGCAGTTACTCCCCGGGACTATCCTATGAAGGCTACACCTTC CASSYSPGLSYEGYTF
TRBJ2-7 TRBD1 TRBV4-1 . TGCGCCAGCAGCCGAAACACAGACAGGGGAACGCTTGACGAGCAGTACTTC CASSRNTDRGTLDEQYF
TRBJ2-6 TRBD1 TRBV2 . TGTGCCAGCACTACCTCTGGACAGGGGAGAATCTCTGGGGCCAACGTCCTGACTTTC CASTTSGQGRISGANVLTF
TRBJ1-5 . TRBV6-7 . TGTGCCAGCACCAAGTCGGAGACTCCGGGGCCTTTTGATCAGCCCCAGCATTTT CASTKSETPGPFDQPQHF
TRBJ1-6 . TRBV9 . TGTGCCAGCAGCGTAGACCCGGTCGCAAATTCACCCCTCCACTTT CASSVDPVANSPLHF
TRBJ1-4 . TRBV12-3/TRBV12-4 . TGTGCCAGCAGTTTTCACGGGGAAAAACTGTTTTTT CASSFHGEKLFF